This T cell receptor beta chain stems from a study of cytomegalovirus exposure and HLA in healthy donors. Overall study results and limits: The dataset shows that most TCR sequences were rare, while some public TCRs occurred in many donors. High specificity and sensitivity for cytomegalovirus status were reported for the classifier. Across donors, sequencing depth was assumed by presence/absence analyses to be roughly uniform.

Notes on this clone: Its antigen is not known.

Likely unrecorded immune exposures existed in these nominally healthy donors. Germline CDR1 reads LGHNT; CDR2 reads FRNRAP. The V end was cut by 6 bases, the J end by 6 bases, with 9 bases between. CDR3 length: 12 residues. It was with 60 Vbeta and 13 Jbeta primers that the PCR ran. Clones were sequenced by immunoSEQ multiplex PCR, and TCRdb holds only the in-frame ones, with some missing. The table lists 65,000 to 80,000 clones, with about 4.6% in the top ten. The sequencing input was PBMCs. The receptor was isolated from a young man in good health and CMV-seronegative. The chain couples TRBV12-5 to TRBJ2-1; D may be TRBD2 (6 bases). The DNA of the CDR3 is TGTGCTAGTGGGGGGGGTTTCAATGAGCAGTTCTTC. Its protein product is CASGGGFNEQFF.